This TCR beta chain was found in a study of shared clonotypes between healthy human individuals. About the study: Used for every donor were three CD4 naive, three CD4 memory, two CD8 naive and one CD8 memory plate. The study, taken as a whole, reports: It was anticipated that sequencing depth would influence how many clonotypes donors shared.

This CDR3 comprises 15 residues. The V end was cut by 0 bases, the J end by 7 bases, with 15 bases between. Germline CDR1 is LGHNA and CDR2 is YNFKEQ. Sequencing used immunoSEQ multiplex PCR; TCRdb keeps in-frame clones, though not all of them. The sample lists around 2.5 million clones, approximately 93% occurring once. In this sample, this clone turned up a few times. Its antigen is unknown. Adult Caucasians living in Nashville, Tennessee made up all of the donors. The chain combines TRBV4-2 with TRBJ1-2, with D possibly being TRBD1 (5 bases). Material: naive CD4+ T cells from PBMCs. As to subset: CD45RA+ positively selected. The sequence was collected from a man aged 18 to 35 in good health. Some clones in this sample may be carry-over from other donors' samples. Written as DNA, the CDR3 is TGTGCCAGCAGCCAAGATCAAGGGGCGGGTACTGGCTACACCTTC. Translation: CASSQDQGAGTGYTF.